This T cell receptor (beta chain) came from a study of blood T cell repertoires in COVID-19. Study information: Sources were T cells, B-cell-depleted T cells, or PBMCs; the material itself was cDNA or gDNA.

In the original processing: Scientists estimated how many nucleated cells there were by amplifying reference gene primers. Sequencing was performed with immunoSEQ multiplex PCR; in TCRdb, only in-frame clones are kept and a portion is missing. The V and J calls and clone size come from that table; D and trimming were worked out from the DNA. The top ten hold roughly 18% of the sample, which has about 340,000 clones, more than 85% seen once. The CDR3 has 14 amino acids. V lost 3 bases and J lost 8, with 14 bases in between. Germline loops: CDR1 MNHEY, CDR2 SMNVEV (reference sequence). Resolution of symptoms, clearance, or two negative PCRs was present in recovered Cohort 3 donors.

The clonotype originates from a woman aged 25 to 39 who had recovered from COVID-19. Sequences were obtained from PBMCs or T cells enriched from blood (not recorded which). This chain joins TRBV27 and TRBJ2-4; D may be TRBD2 (6 bases). DNA for the CDR3: TGTGCCAGCAGTTTTCGTCGGGGGAGAGACATTCAGTACTTC. Translating gives CASSFRRGRDIQYF.